A single T cell receptor (beta chain) is shown here with its context. Its antigen is still unknown. This entry belongs to a study of monozygotic twins with inflammatory bowel disease. Findings and caveats of the study: Immunosuppressive treatment differences may have increased patient repertoire variability.

Addition of UMIs with a 6-nucleotide sample barcode was achieved by template switching. TCRdb derives one entry per CDR3 protein from the 5' RACE reads, leaving out DNA. The table gives 110,000 to 150,000 distinct CDR3 sequences; the top ten clones make up around 1.2% of it. The sequenced sample consisted of blood. The receptor's source is a human donor with ulcerative colitis or Crohn's disease, or a healthy co-twin of an affected twin (not recorded which).

The chain's CDR3 is CAWRNRLGLGATGGELFF. The rearrangement joins TRBV30 to TRBJ2-2; checking the TCRdb D call of TRBD2 is not possible without DNA. The CDR3 is 18 residues long. Germline CDR1 is GTSNPN and CDR2 is SVGIG (reference sequence).